Each of the 5 T cell receptor beta chains below was sequenced from the same sample in a study of blood T cell repertoires in COVID-19. The repertoire was sequenced with immunoSEQ multiplex PCR; TCRdb's copy has only in-frame clones and lacks some. Of some 170,000 clones in the sample, roughly 90% were seen once. The sequenced material came from peripheral blood. These receptor sequences come from a woman in her forties or fifties with acute or convalescent COVID-19.

The genes are TRBV7-9 and TRBJ2-7, with 10 bases that match TRBD1. V lost 1 base, J lost 6 bases, and 9 bases stayed unmatched. The germline gives CDR1 SEHNR, CDR2 FQNEAQ (reference sequence). This CDR3 comprises 16 residues. The CDR3 DNA is TGTGCCAGCAGCTTAGAACCCGGGACAGGGGTGCTCGAGCAGTACTTC. This translates into CASSLEPGTGVLEQYF.

This chain joins TRBV5-1 and TRBJ2-3; 7 nucleotides agree with TRBD2. J was trimmed by 4 bases and V by 2 bases; bases with no gene match: 10. The CDR3 contains 16 residues. The germline CDR1 and CDR2 sequences are SGHRS and YFSETQ. CDR3 region: CASSFLADLKADTQYF. CDR3 in DNA: TGCGCCAGCAGCTTTCTAGCGGACCTAAAAGCAGATACGCAGTATTTT.

V gene TRBV18 combines with J gene TRBJ1-6; a possible D gene is TRBD1 (5 bases). From germline, CDR1 is KGHSH and CDR2 LQKENI. V was shortened by 5 bases and J by 7 bases, with 9 bases between the two germline ends. The CDR3 sequence is 13 residues long. In DNA form, the CDR3 reads TGTGCCAGCTCAGGGGGGTCCAATTCACCCCTCCACTTT. Protein: CASSGGSNSPLHF. Full variable domain (outside the CDR3, taken from reference TRBV18 and TRBJ1-6): NAGVMQNPRHLVRRRGQEARLRCSPMKGHSHVYWYRQLPEEGLKFMVYLQKENIIDESGMPKERFSAEFPKEGPSILRIQQVVRGDSAAYFCASSGGSNSPLHFGNGTRLTVT.

The rearrangement links TRBV28 to TRBJ1-2, with TRBD1 matching over 7 bases. With 9 bases clipped from V and 8 bases from J, the junction kept 24 bases outside the gene matches. Germline V CDR1 and CDR2: MDHEN, SYDVKM. The CDR3 loop spans 17 amino acids. The CDR3 sequence is CASTMGQMGWGLGGYTF. In nucleotides, the CDR3 is TGTGCCAGTACGATGGGACAGATGGGATGGGGCTTGGGCGGCTACACCTTC.

The chain couples TRBV10-3 to TRBJ2-1; the match to TRBD2 covers 15 bases. Germline CDR1 ENHRY, CDR2 SYGVKD. The ends lost 6 bases at V and 2 bases at J; junction bases unmatched: 11. The CDR3 covers 19 residues. The CDR3 loop is CAIRVKGLAGGDTYNEQFF. In DNA, the CDR3 is TGTGCCATCAGAGTAAAGGGACTAGCGGGAGGCGACACCTACAATGAGCAGTTCTTC.